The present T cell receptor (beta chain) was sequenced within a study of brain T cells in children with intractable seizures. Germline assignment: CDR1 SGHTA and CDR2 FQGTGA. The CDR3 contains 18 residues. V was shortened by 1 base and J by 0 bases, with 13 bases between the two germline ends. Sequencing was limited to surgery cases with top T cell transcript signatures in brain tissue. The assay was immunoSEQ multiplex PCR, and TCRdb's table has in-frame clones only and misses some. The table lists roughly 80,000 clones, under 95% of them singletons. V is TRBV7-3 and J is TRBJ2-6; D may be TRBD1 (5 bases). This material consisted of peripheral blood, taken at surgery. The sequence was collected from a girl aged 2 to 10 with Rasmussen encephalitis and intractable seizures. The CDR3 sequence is CASSLRAGIRSGANVLTF. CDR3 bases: TGTGCCAGCAGCTTAAGGGCAGGGATTCGCTCTGGGGCCAACGTCCTGACTTTC.